This TCR beta chain was retrieved from a study of post-analysis software for immune sequencing data. Unique molecular identifiers tagged the TCR beta cDNA libraries. TCRdb re-analysed the PCR reads in MiXCR, keeping a single row per CDR3 protein. This table holds around 500,000 distinct CDR3 sequences, around 31% found once. What was sequenced was blood. This clonotype was sampled from a girl aged 2 to 17 with multiple sclerosis.

The DNA for the CDR3 is TGTGCCCAAGGCCTGGAGAGCTCCTACAATGAGCAGTTCTTC. The encoded protein is CAQGLESSYNEQFF. The chain recombines TRBV7-2 with TRBJ2-1, with D uncertain. Looked up from germline, CDR1 is SGHTA and CDR2 is FQGNSA. CDR3 size: 14 residues. V was pared by 11 bases and J by 0 bases, with 14 bases between. Variable domain in full (rest from reference TRBV7-2 and TRBJ2-1): GAGVSQSPSNKVTEKGKDVELRCDPISGHTALYWYRQSLGQGLEFLIYFQGNSAPDKSGLPSDRFSAERTGGSVSTLTIQRTQQEDSAVYLCAQGLESSYNEQFFGPGTRLTVL.